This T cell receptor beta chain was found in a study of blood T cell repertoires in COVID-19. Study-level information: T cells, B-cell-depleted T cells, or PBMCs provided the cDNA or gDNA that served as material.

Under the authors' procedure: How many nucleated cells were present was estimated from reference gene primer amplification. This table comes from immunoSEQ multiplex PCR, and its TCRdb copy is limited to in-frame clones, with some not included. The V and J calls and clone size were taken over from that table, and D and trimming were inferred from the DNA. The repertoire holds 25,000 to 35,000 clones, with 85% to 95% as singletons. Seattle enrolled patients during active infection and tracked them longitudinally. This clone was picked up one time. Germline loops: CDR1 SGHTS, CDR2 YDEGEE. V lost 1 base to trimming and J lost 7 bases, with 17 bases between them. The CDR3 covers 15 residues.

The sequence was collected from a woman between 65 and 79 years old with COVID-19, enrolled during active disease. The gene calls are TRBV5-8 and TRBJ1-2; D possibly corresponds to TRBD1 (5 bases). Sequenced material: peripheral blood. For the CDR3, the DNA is TGTGCCAGCAGCTTGAATTTTGGCAGGGCCGCTGGCTACACCTTC. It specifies CASSLNFGRAAGYTF.